This record looks at one T cell receptor (beta chain) sequence and its context. Its antigen remains unknown. This entry is derived from a study of cytomegalovirus exposure and HLA in healthy donors. Study results and caveats: A later analysis revealed that TCR association rates differed between HLA loci, peaking at DRB1 and bottoming out at HLA-C.

60 Vbeta and 13 Jbeta primers were used in PCR. In the original workflow: Among the unique TCR beta chains that a later analysis counted, about 79 million in all, 9.5 million to 11 million were shared. Libraries were prepared by immunoSEQ multiplex PCR; TCRdb keeps only in-frame clonotypes and omits some of them. From that table come the V and J calls and clone size; the DNA was used to work out D and trimming. Here the sample spans about 140,000 clones, approximately 87% being singletons. Specimen: PBMCs. This receptor was taken from a woman aged 25 to 39 in good health and CMV-seronegative.

The CDR3 loop reads CASNQGQGSYEQYF. CDR3 nucleotides: TGTGCCAGCAACCAGGGACAGGGTAGCTACGAGCAGTACTTC. The chain combines TRBV25-1 with TRBJ2-5, with 9 nucleotides matching TRBD1. TRBJ2-7 matches the DNA end more closely, so the J call is doubtful. The CDR3 is 14 amino acids. Germline V gene lookup returns CDR1 MGHDK and CDR2 SYGVNS.